These T cell receptor beta chains were read from a single sample in a study of cytomegalovirus exposure and HLA in healthy donors. Clones were read by immunoSEQ multiplex PCR, and TCRdb kept only the in-frame ones, dropping some. Of under 120,000 clones in the sample, roughly 70% were seen once. Sequenced input: PBMCs. These TCRs come from a man between 35 and 55 years old in good health and CMV-seropositive. Each CDR3 is given with its conserved first and last residue. The order of the fields is D gene, V gene, J gene, clone size, CDR3 protein, CDR3 DNA. D genes are given only for firm matches. Part of the rows lack a size; the others show once, few, many or a class for expanded clones.

TRBD1,TRBV5-1,TRBJ1-2,once,CASRSWTGGNYGYTF,TGCGCCAGCAGATCTTGGACAGGGGGAAACTATGGCTACACCTTC
TRBD2,TRBV30,TRBJ2-7,.,CAWSSGGPYEQYF,TGTGCCTGGAGTAGCGGGGGCCCCTACGAGCAGTACTTC
.,TRBV28,TRBJ2-7,.,CASSFISRTAEQYF,TGTGCCAGCAGTTTTATAAGTAGGACTGCCGAGCAGTACTTC
.,TRBV6-6,TRBJ1-1,.,CASRWGGTEAFF,TGTGCCAGCAGGTGGGGAGGCACTGAAGCTTTCTTT
.,TRBV30,TRBJ1-1,.,CAWKSQGGGLRTEAFF,TGTGCCTGGAAATCGCAAGGGGGGGGCTTGAGGACTGAAGCTTTCTTT
.,TRBV29-1,TRBJ2-7,.,CSVSGTRSYEQYF,TGCAGCGTTTCCGGGACTCGTTCCTACGAGCAGTACTTC
.,TRBV4-3,TRBJ2-3,.,CASSQVERLSDTQYF,TGCGCCAGCAGCCAAGTCGAGCGGCTATCAGATACGCAGTATTTT
.,TRBV5-1,TRBJ1-3,.,CASSLRGSGNTIYF,TGCGCCAGCAGCTTGAGGGGCTCTGGAAACACCATATATTTT
.,TRBV7-9,TRBJ2-2,.,CASSPIVPKPGELFF,TGTGCCAGCAGCCCCATCGTCCCGAAGCCCGGGGAGCTGTTTTTT
.,TRBV18,TRBJ1-1,.,CASSLSVQPNTEAFF,TGTGCCAGCTCACTTTCGGTACAGCCGAACACTGAAGCTTTCTTT
.,TRBV18,TRBJ1-2,.,CASSPFLDYGYTF,TGTGCCAGCTCACCATTTTTAGACTATGGCTACACCTTC
TRBD2,TRBV6-4,TRBJ2-1,.,CASSSGRAGNEQFF,TGTGCCAGCAGCTCCGGGAGGGCCGGGAATGAGCAGTTCTTC
.,TRBV6-5,TRBJ2-5,once,CASTGTLQETQYF,TGTGCCAGCACTGGGACTCTCCAAGAGACCCAGTACTTC
.,TRBV21-1,TRBJ2-7,once,CASSKERGKEDYEQYF,TGTGCCAGCAGCAAAGAGAGAGGGAAGGAGGACTACGAGCAGTACTTC
.,TRBV7-8,TRBJ2-7,.,CASSVMGPEQYF,TGTGCCAGCAGTGTCATGGGGCCCGAGCAGTACTTC
.,TRBV9,TRBJ2-1,.,CASSGGGYNEQFF,TGTGCCAGCAGCGGAGGCGGGTACAATGAGCAGTTCTTC
.,TRBV15,TRBJ2-6,once,CATSLISGANVLTF,TGTGCCACCAGCTTAATCTCTGGGGCCAACGTCCTGACTTTC
TRBD2,TRBV5-1,TRBJ2-7,few,CASRVTSGYEQYF,TGCGCCAGCAGAGTAACTAGCGGCTACGAGCAGTACTTC
TRBD1,TRBV9,TRBJ1-4,.,CASSVGQGREKLFF,TGTGCCAGCAGCGTAGGACAGGGTAGGGAAAAACTGTTTTTT
TRBD1,TRBV10-3,TRBJ2-7,.,CAISEPSGTDTYEQYF,TGTGCCATCAGTGAGCCCTCCGGGACAGATACCTACGAGCAGTACTTC
TRBD2,TRBV6-1,TRBJ2-5,.,CASSGRTSVSQETQYF,TGTGCCAGCAGTGGTAGGACTAGCGTCTCCCAAGAGACCCAGTACTTC
.,TRBV5-6,TRBJ1-1,.,CASSLEQGNTEAFF,TGTGCCAGCAGCTTGGAACAGGGGAACACTGAAGCTTTCTTT
TRBD2,TRBV9,TRBJ2-3,.,CASSPHRGLRADTQYF,TGTGCCAGCAGCCCTCACCGGGGACTAAGGGCAGATACGCAGTATTTT
TRBD1,TRBV5-1,TRBJ1-2,.,CASSSTGTAYGYTF,TGCGCCAGCAGCTCGACCGGGACAGCGTATGGCTACACCTTC
.,TRBV2,TRBJ1-2,.,CASRQTVNYGYTF,TGTGCCAGCAGACAGACGGTCAACTATGGCTACACCTTC
.,TRBV19,TRBJ1-1,.,CASTPGVWAEAFF,TGTGCCAGTACCCCGGGGGTCTGGGCTGAAGCTTTCTTT
TRBD2,TRBV10-1,TRBJ2-3,.,CASHGRNTDTQYF,TGCGCCAGCCACGGGAGGAACACAGATACGCAGTATTTT
TRBD1,TRBV10-2,TRBJ1-4,few,CASSEGTAEKLFF,TGCGCCAGCAGTGAGGGGACAGCGGAAAAACTGTTTTTT
TRBD1,TRBV7-3,TRBJ2-1,.,CASSPRDSVLDEQFF,TGTGCCAGCAGCCCCCGGGACAGTGTTTTAGATGAGCAGTTCTTC
.,TRBV5-1,TRBJ1-1,.,CASSLTGMNTEAFF,TGCGCCAGCAGCTTGACGGGTATGAACACTGAAGCCTTCTTT
.,TRBV6-5,TRBJ2-7,.,CASSYLPLGAEQYF,TGTGCCAGCAGTTACCTCCCCCTGGGGGCCGAGCAGTACTTC
TRBD1,TRBV4-1,TRBJ1-2,few,CASSPLTGFGYGYTF,TGCGCCAGCAGCCCGCTGACAGGGTTCGGCTATGGCTACACCTTC